This T cell receptor (beta chain) was sequenced in a study of blood T cell repertoires in COVID-19. Study at large: Spain, Italy and the United States supplied samples that represented acute and convalescent COVID-19. Nucleic acid was either cDNA or gDNA, and it came from T cells, B-cell-depleted T cells, or PBMCs.

The germline V gene has CDR1 LNHDA and CDR2 SQIVND (reference sequence). This CDR3 contains 19 residues. With 4 bases clipped from V and 2 bases from J, the junction kept 11 bases outside the gene matches. Per the original methods: Nucleated cell number was recorded as an estimate derived from reference gene primer amplification. The data were produced by immunoSEQ multiplex PCR, yet TCRdb's version contains in-frame clones alone and is incomplete. That table supplies the V and J calls and clone size; D and trimming were determined from the DNA. This sample has about 76,000 clones, with roughly 89% found just once.

Material: peripheral blood. The chain is built from TRBV19 and TRBJ2-6, with 10 bases identical to TRBD1. The TCR originated in a human donor in a cohort sampled during active COVID-19. CDR3 coding DNA: TGTGCCAGTAGTACCCGACAGGGGGCGCCTAAGGCTGGGGCCAACGTCCTGACTTTC. This gives the protein CASSTRQGAPKAGANVLTF.